The next 19 T cell receptor beta chains were all read from a single sample in a study of cytomegalovirus exposure and HLA in healthy donors (dated 2017 in TCRdb). The receptor library was made with the immunoSEQ multiplex PCR assay. Drawn from immuneACCESS, this table holds only the in-frame rearrangements with V and J called that TCRdb kept. Clones are partly lost; checked studies trace under half to an unresolved V gene and leave the rest unexplained. This sample is represented by under 300,000 clones; more than 75% of them were singletons. In total, the top ten clones hold over 0.95% of the sample. The sequenced material came from PBMCs. The receptors stem from a woman in her 30s in good health and CMV-seropositive.

The chain employs TRBV11-1 and TRBJ1-2; D is perhaps TRBD1 (6 bases). V was pared by 1 base and J by 5 bases, with 17 bases between. CDR1 SGHAT and CDR2 FQDESV come from the germline V gene (reference sequence). This CDR3 comprises 16 residues. The CDR3 sequence is CASSLGGQLYQYGYTF. CDR3 sequence (DNA): TGTGCCAGCAGCTTAGGAGGACAGCTTTACCAATATGGCTACACCTTC.

This clone has just a few counts. This chain uses TRBV7-2 with TRBJ2-7, with 13 bases identical to TRBD2. V lost 1 base to trimming and J lost 4 bases; unmatched junction nucleotides: 10. Germline V gives CDR1 SGHTA, CDR2 FQGNSA. The CDR3 is 18 residues long. The CDR3 coding sequence is TGTGCCAGCAGCTTAGAGGCGACTAGCGGGAGGTCATGGTACGAGCAGTACTTC. Residues: CASSLEATSGRSWYEQYF. The complete variable domain, with remaining parts taken from reference TRBV7-2 and TRBJ2-7, reads GAGVSQSPSNKVTEKGKDVELRCDPISGHTALYWYRQSLGQGLEFLIYFQGNSAPDKSGLPSDRFSAERTGGSVSTLTIQRTQQEDSAVYLCASSLEATSGRSWYEQYFGPGTRLTVT.

This chain uses TRBV30 with TRBJ2-1; 12 bases line up with TRBD2. The CDR3 spans 14 residues. In germline, CDR1 is GTSNPN, CDR2 SVGIG (reference sequence). With 4 bases clipped from V and 7 bases from J, the junction kept 5 bases outside the gene matches. The CDR3: CAWIPSGRVNEQFF. Written as DNA, the CDR3 is TGTGCCTGGATTCCTAGCGGGAGGGTAAATGAGCAGTTCTTC.

This chain uses TRBV29-1 with TRBJ2-1; 8 bases match TRBD2. V shed 8 bases and J 0 bases; nucleotides not matched to a gene: 12. The CDR3 covers 16 residues. Germline CDR1 SQVTM, CDR2 ANQGSEA. DNA of the CDR3: TGCAGCATGGCGGACGTCGGGAGGGCCTCCTACAATGAGCAGTTCTTC. Protein sequence: CSMADVGRASYNEQFF.

This clone is a singleton in its sample. This chain uses TRBV10-1 with TRBJ1-1; D ambiguous. The CDR3 length is 15 residues. The V end was cut by 4 bases, the J end by 0 bases, with 12 bases between. The germline V gene encodes CDR1 WNHNN and CDR2 SYGVQD (reference sequence). CDR3 in amino acids: CASSGARVMNTEAFF. CDR3 DNA sequence: TGCGCCAGCAGTGGAGCCCGGGTAATGAACACTGAAGCTTTCTTT.

V usage is TRBV5-1 and J usage is TRBJ2-7; 7 bases are a match to TRBD2. CDR3 size: 12 residues. Losses at the gene ends were 5 bases for V and 2 bases for J; bases not matched to a gene: 1. Germline assignment: CDR1 SGHRS and CDR2 YFSETQ. The CDR3 loop is CASSAGAYEQYF. The CDR3 nucleotides are TGCGCCAGCAGTGCGGGAGCCTACGAGCAGTACTTC.

This chain uses TRBV30 with TRBJ2-3; D possibly corresponds to TRBD2 (6 bases). Trimming removed 2 bases at V and 2 bases at J, with 11 bases between. The CDR3 is 14 amino acids. Germline V gene lookup returns CDR1 GTSNPN and CDR2 SVGIG (reference sequence). CDR3 sequence (DNA): TGTGCCTGGAGTATAGGGACTTTCACAGATACGCAGTATTTT. Translating it yields CAWSIGTFTDTQYF.

This chain connects TRBV6-4 to TRBJ1-1, with D uncertain. Germline V gives CDR1 MRHNA, CDR2 SNTAGT. CDR3 size: 16 residues. Trimming removed 3 bases at V and 1 base at J, with 15 bases between. CDR3 in DNA: TGTGCCAGCAGTGATTCTAACGCGGAGGGGAACACTGAAGCTTTCTTT. It specifies CASSDSNAEGNTEAFF.

This clone has only a few counts. The chain uses TRBV5-1 and TRBJ1-2; 7 bases line up with TRBD1. CDR1 SGHRS and CDR2 YFSETQ come from the germline V gene. The V gene end was trimmed by 4 bases and the J gene end by 0 bases; junction bases not matched to a gene: 12. The CDR3 covers 17 residues. The CDR3 nucleotides are TGCGCCAGCAGCGATGGGGACAGTCACCGAGCTAACTATGGCTACACCTTC. Protein sequence: CASSDGDSHRANYGYTF.

This chain joins TRBV5-1 and TRBJ2-2, with 12 bases lining up with TRBD1. This CDR3 has 17 residues. V was pared by 4 bases and J by 4 bases, with 8 bases of the junction left unmatched. CDR1 is SGHRS, CDR2 YFSETQ, per germline. The CDR3 DNA is TGCGCCAGCAGCGCAGGGACAGGGGGCTTCGGCACCGGGGAGCTGTTTTTT. Its translation is CASSAGTGGFGTGELFF.

V gene TRBV29-1 combines with J gene TRBJ1-1, with a weak D call TRBD1 (5 bases). The CDR3 sequence is 13 residues long. CDR1 is SQVTM, CDR2 ANQGSEA, per germline. Trimming took off 4 bases at V and 1 base at J, with 10 bases between the two ends. The CDR3 sequence: CSVATGGNTEAFF. The CDR3 bases are TGCAGCGTTGCAACAGGTGGGAACACTGAAGCTTTCTTT.

The count of this clone is one. This sequence joins TRBV5-4 and TRBJ1-1; D unclear. With 0 bases removed from V and 5 bases from J, the gap between germline ends came to 17 bases. Germline V gene sequence: CDR1 SGHNT, CDR2 YYREEE (reference sequence). This CDR3 region has 16 residues. CDR3 nucleotide sequence: TGTGCCAGCAGCTTGGGGAGTGAAGGAAGGAGGACTGAAGCTTTCTTT. Translated: CASSLGSEGRRTEAFF.

About this clone itself: The limits of the CDR3 on the DNA are not certain, so only TCRdb's listed CDR3 is given. The rearrangement uses TRBV21-1 and TRBJ2-7; the D segment call TRBD1 is taken from the table without a DNA check. TRBV21-1 is listed as a pseudogene. Termini included, the CDR3 measures 14 amino acids. The CDR3 sequence is CASSHPGYICEQYF.

The CDR3 sequence: CASSTEADTQYF. The CDR3, as DNA: TGCGCCAGCAGCACGGAGGCGGATACGCAGTATTTT. This sequence joins TRBV5-1 and TRBJ2-3, with D perhaps matching TRBD2 (5 bases). The CDR3 runs to 12 residues. Trimming shortened V by 4 bases and J by 6 bases, and 9 bases separated the two germline ends. Germline CDR1 SGHRS, CDR2 YFSETQ.

The chain is built from TRBV11-3 and TRBJ1-4, with D possibly TRBD1 on 6 matching bases. The CDR3 runs to 11 residues. The germline V gene has CDR1 SGHNT and CDR2 YENEEA. V was cut by 3 bases and J by 12 bases, with 8 bases left in between. CDR3 in DNA: TGTGCCAGCAGCTTCGGGACACAACTGTTTTTT. Protein product: CASSFGTQLFF.

The CDR3 spells CASSQGTSGISTDTQYF. As DNA, the CDR3 is TGTGCCAGCAGCCAGGGGACTAGCGGGATCAGCACAGATACGCAGTATTTT. The gene calls are TRBV14 and TRBJ2-3, with 13 bases fitting TRBD2. This CDR3 has 17 residues. CDR1 SGHDN and CDR2 FVKESK come from the germline V gene. V lost 3 bases and J lost 0; bases outside the gene matches: 3.

The J gene is TRBJ2-3, the V gene TRBV7-2, with D unresolved. The CDR3 consists of 14 residues. The V gene's germline CDR1 is SGHTA and CDR2 FQGNSA. Trimming took 3 bases from V and 4 from J, leaving 11 bases between them. The CDR3: CASSLLHRADTQYF. The CDR3 DNA reads TGTGCCAGCAGCTTGTTGCATCGAGCAGATACGCAGTATTTT.

The chain combines TRBV19 with TRBJ2-1; the D gene is possibly TRBD1 (6 bases). Germline CDR1 is LNHDA and CDR2 is SQIVND (reference sequence). V was cut by 4 bases and J by 3 bases, with 13 bases left in between. CDR3 length: 15 residues. CDR3 sequence reads: CASSRGGMIYNEQFF. In nucleotides, the CDR3 is TGTGCCAGTAGTAGAGGGGGAATGATCTACAATGAGCAGTTCTTC.

The chain joins TRBV2 to TRBJ1-4, with D unclear. CDR1 SNHLY and CDR2 FYNNEI come from the germline V gene. Between the trimmed V and J ends, which lost 8 bases and 0 bases, there was a span of 16 bases. The CDR3 is 16 amino acids. In nucleotides, the CDR3 is TGTGCCAGCGGCGGGCAGGCCCCCGCAACTAATGAAAAACTGTTTTTT. It yields the protein CASGGQAPATNEKLFF.